Listed below are T cell receptor beta chains from one sample, sequenced in a study of blood T cell repertoires in COVID-19. The data were produced by immunoSEQ multiplex PCR, yet TCRdb's version contains in-frame clones alone and is incomplete. The data show about 190,000 clones, under 85% seen once. The sequenced sample consisted of peripheral blood. These receptors originate from a woman aged 40 to 50 with acute or convalescent COVID-19. Each CDR3 is given without its conserved first and last residue.

J gene,V gene,CDR3 protein
TRBJ2-7,TRBV1,TSSQDNAAGEGGHEQY
TRBJ1-5,TRBV30,AWSGQGRQPQH
TRBJ2-7,TRBV5-5,ASSLEGELYEQY
TRBJ1-3,TRBV28,ASSSPAGGGNTIY
TRBJ1-1,TRBV7-3,ASSLDRENTEAF
TRBJ2-7,TRBV28,ASSSSGPKGQY
TRBJ1-2,TRBV9,ASSVGSTGEGYGYT
TRBJ1-1,TRBV7-3,ASSPGHLNTEAF
TRBJ1-5,TRBV27,ASSLVWAEPQH
TRBJ1-5,TRBV7-8,ASSLGGVSSNQPQH
TRBJ1-2,TRBV30,ASLLITGGGYGYT
TRBJ2-1,TRBV3-1/TRBV3-2,ASSQGFLAGGPEQF
TRBJ1-1,TRBV29-1,SVIDAGATEAF
TRBJ1-3,TRBV9,ASSLPGTTGNTIY
TRBJ2-1,TRBV20-1,SASRGTSAGEQF
TRBJ2-7,TRBV24-1,ATSAGGGHEQY
TRBJ2-3,TRBV30,AWAPTATDTQY
TRBJ1-6,TRBV27,ASSSTGSSPLH
TRBJ2-3,TRBV6-6,ASTGTGSSTDTQY
TRBJ2-7,TRBV5-4,ASSLWTSNEQY
TRBJ1-6,TRBV4-1,ASSLHPTGGNSPLH
TRBJ1-1,TRBV19,ASSIAGTDTEAF
TRBJ2-3,TRBV11-3,ASSPAAGGPGSSQY
TRBJ1-4,TRBV4-1,ASSQDRVLNEKLF
TRBJ1-5,TRBV28,ASRNQGVRNQPQH
TRBJ1-6,TRBV13,ASRLKGAYNSPLH
TRBJ1-3,TRBV11-2,ASSLEPFGVAGNTIY
TRBJ1-2,TRBV28,ASSYPRGRTYGYT
TRBJ1-4,TRBV7-8,ASSLVEGAYEKLF
TRBJ2-7,TRBV4-1,ASSRGPGGSYEQY
TRBJ1-6,TRBV6-4,ASSVDSDLPLH
TRBJ2-1,TRBV3-1/TRBV3-2,ASSQDPLLAVTGDEQF
TRBJ2-3,TRBV5-4,ASSAGRASGRSDTQY
TRBJ2-7,TRBV3-1/TRBV3-2,ASTYGGEQY
TRBJ1-1,TRBV6-6,ASSPAGAPLTEAF
TRBJ2-7,TRBV5-5,ASSFSSGSYEQY
TRBJ2-2,TRBV6-5,ASSYSRGNGELF